This TCR beta chain was observed in a study of cytomegalovirus exposure and HLA in healthy donors. Only in-frame clones appear in the TCRdb table, and some are missing; sequencing was by immunoSEQ multiplex PCR. The data contain 150,000 to 200,000 clones, roughly 86% of them singletons. Study-wide findings and caveats: Specificity of a few CMV-associated chains for CMV antigens was verified in vitro. The study designated roughly 160 TCR beta chains cytomegalovirus-associated.

This CDR3 contains 16 residues. Looked up from germline, CDR1 is SGHAT and CDR2 is FQDESV (reference sequence). V was pared by 2 bases and J by 0 bases, with 4 bases of the junction left unmatched. About this clone itself: No antigen is known for it.

The sample was PBMCs. V usage is TRBV11-1 and J usage is TRBJ2-3; 8 bases line up with TRBD1. The sequence was obtained from a man aged 25-45 years in good health and CMV-seropositive. The DNA of the CDR3 is TGTGCCAGCAGCTTAAGTTCAGGGGGCAGCACAGATACGCAGTATTTT. Translated: CASSLSSGGSTDTQYF. The variable domain in full, completed from reference TRBV11-1 and TRBJ2-3, reads EAEVAQSPRYKITEKSQAVAFWCDPISGHATLYWYRQILGQGPELLVQFQDESVVDDSQLPKDRFSAERLKGVDSTLKIQPAELGDSAMYLCASSLSSGGSTDTQYFGPGTRLTVL.